The entry below describes one TCR beta chain. Its antigen remains unidentified. The same CDR3 can be traced to other DNA sequences in this sample. The method was immunoSEQ multiplex PCR; TCRdb's version includes in-frame clones alone and lacks a portion of them. This table holds 57,000 or so clones, approximately 96% found once. The sample is drawn from a study of cytomegalovirus exposure and HLA in healthy donors. Germline CDR1 reads MDHEN; CDR2 reads SYDVKM. V was cut by 5 bases and J by 6 bases, with 17 bases left in between. The CDR3 is 14 amino acids. General study results and limits: The authors enumerated some 160 TCR beta chains as linked to cytomegalovirus.

The source is a man between 18 and 29 years old in good health and CMV-seronegative. Sequenced material: PBMCs. This sequence joins TRBV28 and TRBJ2-7, with D tentatively TRBD2 (8 bases). CDR3 sequence (DNA): TGTGCCAGCAGTCCAGGGGGACTAGTCGGCGAGCAGTACTTC. It translates to CASSPGGLVGEQYF.